The 14 T cell receptor beta chains below were found in one sample sequenced in a study of CD8 T cells in Susac syndrome. Random hexamers served to reverse transcribe roughly 0.5 to 1 ug RNA. TCRdb re-analysed the immunoSEQ multiplex PCR reads in MiXCR, keeping a single row per CDR3 protein. The sample carries roughly 120,000 distinct CDR3 sequences, 85% to 95% recorded once. Material for sequencing was CD4+ T cells from PBMCs. Receptors were obtained from a human donor with multiple sclerosis.

The chain uses TRBV12-5 and TRBJ1-5, with D uncertain. CDR3 length: 16 amino acids. Germline values: CDR1 LGHNT, CDR2 FRNRAP. V lost 0 bases and J 6 bases, leaving 15 bases between the germline ends. The CDR3 spells CASGLVVRRGAQPQHF. CDR3 DNA sequence: TGTGCTAGTGGTTTGGTCGTGCGCAGAGGAGCTCAGCCCCAGCATTTT.

This clonotype is a singleton in its sample. The rearrangement uses TRBV6-1 and TRBJ2-7, with D perhaps matching TRBD1 (6 bases). CDR3 length equals 16 residues. Trimming took 5 bases from V and 0 from J, leaving 17 bases between them. Germline V gives CDR1 MNHNS, CDR2 SASEGT. The CDR3 reads CASSQGPGLSSYEQYF. For the CDR3, the DNA is TGTGCCAGCAGTCAGGGGCCCGGGTTAAGCTCCTACGAGCAGTACTTC.

The genes are TRBV28 and TRBJ2-5; tentatively, D is TRBD1 (5 bases). Germline CDR1 MDHEN, CDR2 SYDVKM. V dropped 5 bases and J dropped 2 bases, with 15 bases sitting between them. The CDR3 consists of 15 residues. The chain's CDR3 is CASSTSGASQETQYF. As DNA, the CDR3 is TGTGCCAGCAGTACAAGTGGGGCCTCACAAGAGACCCAGTACTTC.

This clonotype was seen once. V is TRBV10-3 and J is TRBJ1-2; TRBD1 matches at 7 bases. Trimming at V came to 0 bases and at J to 4 bases, leaving 5 bases not matched to a gene. The CDR3 loop spans 15 amino acids. Per germline, CDR1 ENHRY and CDR2 SYGVKD. In DNA, the CDR3 is TGTGCCATCAGTGAGTCCACAGGGGCTGCCTATGGCTACACCTTC. This encodes CAISESTGAAYGYTF.

V is TRBV12-5 and J is TRBJ2-7, with D possibly matching TRBD1 (7 bases). Germline CDR1 is LGHNT and CDR2 is FRNRAP. This CDR3 region has 17 residues. Trimming stripped 0 bases from V and 4 bases from J, with 19 bases between. The DNA of the CDR3 is TGTGCTAGTGGTTTGGTAGGTGTGGAGGGGGCGAGTTACGAGCAGTACTTC. Its protein is CASGLVGVEGASYEQYF.

This chain links TRBV6-1 with TRBJ2-6, with TRBD1 matching 7 bases. Germline V gene data show CDR1 as MNHNS and CDR2 as SASEGT. The J segment lost 0 bases and the V segment lost 1 base, leaving 6 bases of the junction unmatched. The CDR3 runs 18 residues. The CDR3 is CASSEERTGGSGANVLTF. CDR3 coding DNA: TGTGCCAGCAGTGAAGAACGGACAGGAGGCTCTGGGGCCAACGTCCTGACTTTC.

This rearrangement joins TRBV6-5 to TRBJ1-1; D not certain. V dropped 7 bases and J dropped 1 base, with 10 bases sitting between them. The CDR3 extends over 13 amino acids. CDR1 and CDR2 (germline): MNHEY, SVGAGI. CDR3: CASTHVGNTEAFF. The CDR3 DNA sequence: TGTGCCAGCACCCATGTAGGGAACACTGAAGCTTTCTTT.

The V and J genes are TRBV5-6 and TRBJ2-1; 7 positions match TRBD1. V lost 4 bases and J lost 3; bases outside the gene matches: 4. The CDR3 has 14 residues. Germline-derived CDR1 and CDR2 are SGHDT and YYEEEE. The CDR3 nucleotides are TGTGCCAGCAGCCAACGACAGGGCTACAATGAGCAGTTCTTC. Residues: CASSQRQGYNEQFF. The full variable domain, its missing parts supplied by reference TRBV5-6 and TRBJ2-1, is DAGVTQSPTHLIKTRGQQVTLRCSPKSGHDTVSWYQQALGQGPQFIFQYYEEEERQRGNFPDRFSGHQFPNYSSELNVNALLLGDSALYLCASSQRQGYNEQFFGPGTRLTVL.

The V gene is TRBV12-3 or TRBV12-4, the J gene TRBJ2-7; 7 nucleotides line up with TRBD1. The CDR3 length is 13 residues. V lost 6 bases and J lost 6; bases outside the gene matches: 8. CDR3 bases: TGTGCCAGCAGCCGACAGGGTTTTTCCGAGCAGTACTTC. It specifies CASSRQGFSEQYF.

This chain joins TRBV12-5 and TRBJ1-1; D not resolved. The CDR3 totals 13 residues. CDR1 and CDR2 (germline): LGHNT, FRNRAP. V lost 0 bases and J lost 8, with 10 bases in between. Here the CDR3 reads CASGLVRSREAFF. The CDR3 DNA reads TGTGCTAGTGGTTTGGTACGTTCGCGGGAAGCTTTCTTT.

This clonotype was detected only a few times. This chain connects TRBV6-1 to TRBJ1-1, with D maybe TRBD1 (6 bases). The CDR3 covers 12 residues. CDR1 and CDR2 from the germline V gene are MNHNS and SASEGT. V lost 5 bases, J lost 8 bases, and 12 bases lay in between. The CDR3 reads CASSYGGGEAFF. For the CDR3, the DNA is TGTGCCAGCAGTTATGGAGGGGGGGAAGCTTTCTTT.

This chain uses TRBV20-1 with TRBJ2-1, with TRBD1 matching over 7 bases. V shed 5 bases and J 7 bases; nucleotides not matched to a gene: 8. CDR3 size: 13 residues. CDR1 is DFQATT and CDR2 is SNEGSKA in the germline V gene (reference sequence). The CDR3 region has the DNA TGCAGTGCTCCCACCTTCAGGGGGAATGAGCAGTTCTTC. This sequence encodes CSAPTFRGNEQFF.

V gene TRBV7-2 combines with J gene TRBJ1-2, with D possibly matching TRBD1 (5 bases). Trimming left V 5 bases short and J 4 bases short, with 20 bases between. This CDR3 is built from 16 residues. Germline-derived CDR1 and CDR2 are SGHTA and FQGNSA. DNA of the CDR3: TGTGCCAGCAGCCCAGAGGCATCAGGGCGACTCTATGGCTACACCTTC. Amino acids: CASSPEASGRLYGYTF.

The chain recombines TRBV5-4 with TRBJ1-2; tentative D call: TRBD1 (6 bases). CDR1 SGHNT and CDR2 YYREEE come from the germline V gene (reference sequence). V was trimmed by 0 bases and J by 0 bases, leaving 12 bases between them. CDR3 length equals 16 residues. The CDR3 reads CASSLAVGATNYGYTF. DNA for the CDR3: TGTGCCAGCAGCTTGGCTGTGGGGGCAACTAACTATGGCTACACCTTC.